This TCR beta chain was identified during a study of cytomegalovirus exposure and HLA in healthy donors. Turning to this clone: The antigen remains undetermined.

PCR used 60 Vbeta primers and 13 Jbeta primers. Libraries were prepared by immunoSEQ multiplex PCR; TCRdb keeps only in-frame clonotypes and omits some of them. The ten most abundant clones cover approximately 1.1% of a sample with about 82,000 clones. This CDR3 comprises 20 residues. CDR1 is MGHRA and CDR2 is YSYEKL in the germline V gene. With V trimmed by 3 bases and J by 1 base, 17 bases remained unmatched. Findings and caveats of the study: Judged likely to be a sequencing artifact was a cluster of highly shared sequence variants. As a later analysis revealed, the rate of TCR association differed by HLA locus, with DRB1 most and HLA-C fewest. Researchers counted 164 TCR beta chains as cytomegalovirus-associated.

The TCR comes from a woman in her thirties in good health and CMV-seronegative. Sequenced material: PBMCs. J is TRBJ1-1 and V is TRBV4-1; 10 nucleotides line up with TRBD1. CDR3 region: CASSHHGTGTGAVRNTEAFF. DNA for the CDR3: TGCGCCAGCAGCCATCACGGAACCGGGACAGGGGCAGTTAGGAACACTGAAGCTTTCTTT.